Listed here is a single T cell receptor (beta chain). The sample originates from a study of blood T cell repertoires in COVID-19. Study details: Collection of acute and convalescent COVID-19 samples took place in the United States, Italy and Spain. PBMCs, B-cell-depleted T cells, or T cells were the source of the cDNA or gDNA that made up the material.

Source study methods: Reference gene primer amplification gave estimated nucleated cell counts. The table came from immunoSEQ multiplex PCR; TCRdb's copy has only in-frame clones and leaves some out. V, J and clone size were drawn from that table, and D and trimming were deduced from the DNA. The table includes roughly 120,000 clones, 65% to 80% detected once. Deletions cut 3 bases from V and 5 bases from J, with 13 bases between. The CDR3 runs 13 residues. From germline, CDR1 is SQVTM and CDR2 ANQGSEA. The source material was peripheral blood. This rearrangement joins TRBV29-1 to TRBJ1-2; D not resolved. The sequence came from a man aged 65-85 years with acute or convalescent COVID-19. The DNA for the CDR3 is TGCAGCGTTGAGGAAACAGTGAGATATGGCTACACCTTC. Its protein is CSVEETVRYGYTF.